This TCR beta chain originates from a study of blood T cell repertoires in COVID-19 (dated by TCRdb to 2019 to 2021). At the level of the whole study: Samples covering the acute and convalescent phases of COVID-19 were provided by collaborators in the United States, Italy and Spain. The material from the prospective study consisted of cDNA or gDNA derived from T cells, B-cell-depleted T cells, or PBMCs. Subjects who had been exposed to COVID-19, were actively infected with it, or had recovered from it provided the deeply sampled blood TCRbeta repertoires that made up the dataset. The repertoires were released in a freely available public database intended as a resource for research on the immune response to SARS-CoV-2. The samples were drawn from the first 160 participants of the ongoing ImmuneRACE study and from 950 to 1,500 subjects provided by 6 global collaborators. Nearly every sample came with metadata listing a de-identified subject ID, COVID-19 status, age in years and sex. Where HLA class I and class II types were available, the types were taken from metadata supplied by the sample provider, not from assay-based typing. Here is what the overall study found, with its caveats: The quantity of clinical and demographic metadata differed by source and by participant and was supplied without curation.

TCRbeta CDR3 regions were amplified from genomic DNA by means of the immunoSEQ Assay, a bias-controlled multiplex PCR. From the authors' description of their analysis: The number of nucleated cells in each sample was estimated from the amplification of reference gene primers within the assay. To quantify the absolute abundance of each unique TCRbeta CDR3 rearrangement, sequence reads were collapsed and filtered. For each sample, productive Simpson clonality was calculated as the square root of Simpson's diversity index across productive rearrangements. Here the immuneACCESS table is served through TCRdb, limited to in-frame sequences with V and J called. Missing clones are a known gap in these copies; in checked studies unresolved V genes cover under half, and the rest lacks a known reason. V, J and clone size derive from that table, while D and trimming were established from the DNA sequence. This sample has some 100,000 clones in its table, and around 90% of those were observed once. Roughly 3.5% of the sample is taken by the ten largest.

A note on this clone: The specificity of this receptor is unknown. Nothing much larger sits one base from this clone, and base qualities are not available.

Collaborating institutions collected whole blood in K2EDTA tubes following their own protocols. For TCRbeta analysis, collaborators shipped samples as frozen whole blood, isolated PBMCs, or DNA extracted from either of those sample types. Sequencing was performed on peripheral blood. The TCR originated in a woman between 65 and 79 years old with acute or convalescent COVID-19.

The CDR3 in this case is CASSYTYQVNTEAFF. The bases are TGTGCCAGCAGTTACACGTATCAGGTAAACACTGAAGCTTTCTTT. Recombination joined TRBV6-5 with TRBJ1-1, with the D gene too uncertain to name. In the germline V gene, CDR1 corresponds to MNHEY and CDR2 to SVGAGI. Deletion took 2 bases off V and 2 bases off J, with a span of 12 bases between the germline ends. The CDR3 measures 15 amino acids from cysteine to phenylalanine. The only DNA kept is the CDR3, 45 bases in frame from the first base.